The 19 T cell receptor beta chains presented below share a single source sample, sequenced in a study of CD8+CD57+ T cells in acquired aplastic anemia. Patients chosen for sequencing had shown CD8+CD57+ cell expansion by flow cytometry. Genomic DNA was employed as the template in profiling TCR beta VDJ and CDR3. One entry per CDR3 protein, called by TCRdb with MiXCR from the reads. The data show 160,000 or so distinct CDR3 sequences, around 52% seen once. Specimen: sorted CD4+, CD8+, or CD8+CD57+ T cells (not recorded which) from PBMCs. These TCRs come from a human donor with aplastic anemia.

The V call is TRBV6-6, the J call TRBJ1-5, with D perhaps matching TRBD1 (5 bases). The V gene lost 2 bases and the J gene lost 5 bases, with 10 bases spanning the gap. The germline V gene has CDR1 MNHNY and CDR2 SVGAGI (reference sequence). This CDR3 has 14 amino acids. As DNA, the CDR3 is TGTGCCAGCAGTTACCGGGGGGGGGATCAGCCCCAGCATTTT. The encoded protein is CASSYRGGDQPQHF.

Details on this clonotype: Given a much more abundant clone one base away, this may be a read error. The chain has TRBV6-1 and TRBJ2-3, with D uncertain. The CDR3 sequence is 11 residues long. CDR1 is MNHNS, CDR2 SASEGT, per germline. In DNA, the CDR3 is TGTGCCACCGAGCTCACAGATACGCAGTGTTTT. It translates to CATELTDTQCF.

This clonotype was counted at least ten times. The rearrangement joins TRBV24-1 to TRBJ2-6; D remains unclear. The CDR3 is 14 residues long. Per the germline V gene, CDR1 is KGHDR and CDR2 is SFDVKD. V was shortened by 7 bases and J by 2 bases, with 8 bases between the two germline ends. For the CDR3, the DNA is TGTGCCACCAGCCGGTCGCCTGGGGCCAACGTCCTGACTTTC. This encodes CATSRSPGANVLTF.

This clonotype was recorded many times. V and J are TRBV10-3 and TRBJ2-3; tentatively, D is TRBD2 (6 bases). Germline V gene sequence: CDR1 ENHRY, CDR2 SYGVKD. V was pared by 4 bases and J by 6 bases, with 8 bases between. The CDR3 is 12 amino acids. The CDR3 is CAISVREDTQYF. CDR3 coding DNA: TGTGCCATCAGTGTACGGGAGGATACGCAGTATTTT.

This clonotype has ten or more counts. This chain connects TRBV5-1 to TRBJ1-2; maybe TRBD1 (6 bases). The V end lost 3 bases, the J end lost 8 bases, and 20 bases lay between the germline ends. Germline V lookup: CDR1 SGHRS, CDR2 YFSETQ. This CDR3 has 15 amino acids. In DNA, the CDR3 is TGCGCCAGCAGCTACCGGACAAGGGGGACGTCAGGCTACACCTTC. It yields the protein CASSYRTRGTSGYTF.

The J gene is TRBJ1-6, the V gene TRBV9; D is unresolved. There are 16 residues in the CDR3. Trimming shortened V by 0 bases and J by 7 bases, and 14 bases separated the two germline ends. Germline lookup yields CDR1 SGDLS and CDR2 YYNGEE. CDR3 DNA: TGTGCCAGCAGCGTAGTGCCAGCGGGAGCAAATTCACCCCTCCACTTT. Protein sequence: CASSVVPAGANSPLHF.

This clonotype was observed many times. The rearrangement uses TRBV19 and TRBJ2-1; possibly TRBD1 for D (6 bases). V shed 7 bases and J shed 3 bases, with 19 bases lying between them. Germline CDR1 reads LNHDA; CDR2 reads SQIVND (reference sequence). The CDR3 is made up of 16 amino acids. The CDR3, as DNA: TGTGCCAGTAATAATGCCCTAGACAGGTTCTACAATGAGCAGTTCTTC. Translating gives CASNNALDRFYNEQFF.

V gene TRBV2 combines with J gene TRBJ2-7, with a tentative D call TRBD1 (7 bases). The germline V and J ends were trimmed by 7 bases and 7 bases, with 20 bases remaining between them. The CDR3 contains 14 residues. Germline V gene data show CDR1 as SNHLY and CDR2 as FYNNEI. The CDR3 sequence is CASKGTALAGEQYF. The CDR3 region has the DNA TGTGCCAGCAAGGGGACAGCCCTTGCGGGGGAGCAGTACTTC.

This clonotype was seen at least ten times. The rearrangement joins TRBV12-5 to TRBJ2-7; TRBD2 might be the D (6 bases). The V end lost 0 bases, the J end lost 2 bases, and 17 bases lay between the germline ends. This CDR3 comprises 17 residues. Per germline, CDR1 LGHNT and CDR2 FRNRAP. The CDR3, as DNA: TGTGCTAGTGGTTTGGTACCAGGGCGGGGTATCCCCTACGAGCAGTACTTC. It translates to CASGLVPGRGIPYEQYF.

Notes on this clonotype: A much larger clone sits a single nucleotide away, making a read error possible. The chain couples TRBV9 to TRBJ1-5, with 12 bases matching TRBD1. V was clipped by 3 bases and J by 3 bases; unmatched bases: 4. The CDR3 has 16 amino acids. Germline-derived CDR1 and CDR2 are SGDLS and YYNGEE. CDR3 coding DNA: TGTGCCAGCAGCGCGGGGACAGGGGGCATCAATCAGCCCCAGCATTTT. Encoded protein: CASSAGTGGINQPQHF.

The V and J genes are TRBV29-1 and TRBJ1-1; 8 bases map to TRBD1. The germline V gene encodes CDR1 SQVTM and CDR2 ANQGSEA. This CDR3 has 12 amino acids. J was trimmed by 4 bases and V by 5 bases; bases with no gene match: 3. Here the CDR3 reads CSVRTGFTEAFF. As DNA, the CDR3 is TGCAGCGTTCGGACAGGGTTCACTGAAGCTTTCTTT. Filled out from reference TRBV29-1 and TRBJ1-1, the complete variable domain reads SAVISQKPSRDICQRGTSLTIQCQVDSQVTMMFWYRQQPGQSLTLIATANQGSEATYESGFVIDKFPISRPNLTFSTLTVSNMSPEDSSIYLCSVRTGFTEAFFGQGTRLTVV.

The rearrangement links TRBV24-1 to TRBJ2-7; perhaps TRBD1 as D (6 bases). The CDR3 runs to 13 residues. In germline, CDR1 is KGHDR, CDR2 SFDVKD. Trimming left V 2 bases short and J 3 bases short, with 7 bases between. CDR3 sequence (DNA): TGTGCCACCAGTGATTCGACAGGCTACGAGCAGTACTTC. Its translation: CATSDSTGYEQYF.

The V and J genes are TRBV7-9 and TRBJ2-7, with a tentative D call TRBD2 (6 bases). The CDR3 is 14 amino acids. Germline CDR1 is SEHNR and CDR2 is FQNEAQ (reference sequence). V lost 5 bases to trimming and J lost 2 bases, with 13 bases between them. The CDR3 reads CASSRGTFAYEQYF. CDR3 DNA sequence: TGTGCCAGCAGCAGAGGGACTTTCGCCTACGAGCAGTACTTC.

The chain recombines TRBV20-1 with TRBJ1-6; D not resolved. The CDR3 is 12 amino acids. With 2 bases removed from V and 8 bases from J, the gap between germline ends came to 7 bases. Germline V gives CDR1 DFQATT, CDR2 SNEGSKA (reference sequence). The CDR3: CSARSDYSPLHF. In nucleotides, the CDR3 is TGCAGTGCTAGATCGGACTATTCACCCCTCCACTTT.

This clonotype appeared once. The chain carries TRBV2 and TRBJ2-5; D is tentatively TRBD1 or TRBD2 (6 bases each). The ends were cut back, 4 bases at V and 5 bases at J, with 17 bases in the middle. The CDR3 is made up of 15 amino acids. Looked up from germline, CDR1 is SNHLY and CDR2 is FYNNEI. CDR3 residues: CASSVGGGLGETQYF. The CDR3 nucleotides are TGTGCCAGCAGTGTGGGGGGCGGCTTAGGGGAGACCCAGTACTTC.

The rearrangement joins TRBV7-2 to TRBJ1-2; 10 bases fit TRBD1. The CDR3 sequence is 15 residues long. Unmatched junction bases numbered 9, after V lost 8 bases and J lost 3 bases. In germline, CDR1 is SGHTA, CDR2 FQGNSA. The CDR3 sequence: CASRVTGGLDYGYTF. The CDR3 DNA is TGTGCCAGCCGGGTGACAGGGGGCCTTGACTATGGCTACACCTTC.

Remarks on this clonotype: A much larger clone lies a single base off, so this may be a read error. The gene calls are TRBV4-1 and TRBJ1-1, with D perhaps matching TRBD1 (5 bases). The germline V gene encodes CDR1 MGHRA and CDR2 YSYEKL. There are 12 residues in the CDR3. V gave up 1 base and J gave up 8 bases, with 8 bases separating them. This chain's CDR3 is CASSQGDREAFF. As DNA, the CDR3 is TGCGCCAGCAGCCAAGGGGACCGGGAAGCTTTCTTT.

The CDR3 here is CASSHVAGGDNEQFF. The CDR3 bases are TGCGCCAGCAGCCACGTAGCGGGGGGGGACAATGAGCAGTTCTTC. The chain joins TRBV4-1 to TRBJ2-1; 11 nucleotides align to TRBD2. The CDR3 runs 15 residues. CDR1 and CDR2 (germline): MGHRA, YSYEKL. V was clipped by 3 bases and J by 5 bases; unmatched bases: 3.

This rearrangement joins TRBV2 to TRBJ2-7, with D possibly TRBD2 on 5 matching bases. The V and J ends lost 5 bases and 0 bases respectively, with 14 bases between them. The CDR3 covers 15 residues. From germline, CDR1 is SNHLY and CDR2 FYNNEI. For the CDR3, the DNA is TGTGCCAGCAGTTACCCAGCGGATGACTCCTACGAGCAGTACTTC. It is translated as CASSYPADDSYEQYF.